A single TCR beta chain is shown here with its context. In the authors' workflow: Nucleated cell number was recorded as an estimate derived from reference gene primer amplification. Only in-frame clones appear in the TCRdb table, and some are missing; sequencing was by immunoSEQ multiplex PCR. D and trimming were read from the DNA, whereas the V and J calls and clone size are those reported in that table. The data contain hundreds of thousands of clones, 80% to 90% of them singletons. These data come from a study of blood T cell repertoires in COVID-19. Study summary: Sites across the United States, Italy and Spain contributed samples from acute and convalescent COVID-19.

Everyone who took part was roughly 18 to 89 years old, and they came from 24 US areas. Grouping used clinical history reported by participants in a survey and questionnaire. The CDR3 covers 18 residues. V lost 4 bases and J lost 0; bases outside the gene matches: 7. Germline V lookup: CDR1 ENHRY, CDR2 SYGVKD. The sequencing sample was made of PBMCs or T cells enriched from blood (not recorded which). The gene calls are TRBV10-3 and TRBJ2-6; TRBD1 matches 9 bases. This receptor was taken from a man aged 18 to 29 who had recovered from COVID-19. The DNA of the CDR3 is TGTGCCATCAGTGGGCCGGGACAGGGAGGCTCTGGGGCCAACGTCCTGACTTTC. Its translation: CAISGPGQGGSGANVLTF.